The sequence of this TCR beta chain was determined in a study of OX40 agonist ivuxolimab in advanced cancers. Study context: Ivuxolimab is an agonistic anti-OX40 (CD134) antibody, and patients were treated with it.

Method: immunoSEQ multiplex PCR; TCRdb's copy keeps in-frame clones and lacks some. The table records about 88,000 clones, around 83% of them present only once. The source material was CD4+ or CD8+ T cells sorted from blood, sampled in a trial of the OX40 agonist ivuxolimab. The receptor was derived from an adult with an advanced solid tumor such as melanoma, head and neck, liver or kidney cancer.

In DNA, the CDR3 is TGTGCCAGCAGCCACGCGGGGGTTCCCTACAATGAGCAGTTCTTC. Translation: CASSHAGVPYNEQFF. The chain is built from TRBV7-6 and TRBJ2-1; TRBD2 matches 7 bases. The CDR3 totals 15 residues. The V segment lost 5 bases and the J segment 2 bases; nucleotides outside the gene matches: 6. Germline V CDR1 and CDR2: SGHVS, FNYEAQ.